This TCR beta chain was identified during a study of regulatory T cells in long-lasting Graves disease. Study-wide results and limits: With persistent disease, TRBV28, TRBJ1-2 and TRBJ2-5 were the favored segments. In persistent patients, shared public clonotypes (more than 2,500) outnumbered those in new patients (around 1,000).

The CDR3 has 18 amino acids. The V and J ends lost 0 bases and 7 bases, in that order; junction bases with no gene match: 16. Germline assignment: CDR1 DFQATT and CDR2 SNEGSKA (reference sequence). Stated time point: persistent/refractory GD, antithyroid drugs over 5 years with positive TRAb. Preparation of the TCR library used RNA extracted from PBMCs. Graves' disease diagnosis relied on American Thyroid Association guidelines. CDR3 regions were amplified by Arm-PCR using iRepertoire HTBI primers to build TCR beta libraries. TCRdb passed the multiplex PCR reads through MiXCR, listing each CDR3 protein once. The sample consists of some 370,000 distinct CDR3 sequences, roughly 25% of them appearing once. This clonotype turned up a few times. Its target is not known.

The source of this sequence is a woman aged 40 to 50 with Graves disease. The sample consisted of peripheral blood mononuclear cells (PBMCs), taken when the disease was refractory, from a patient treated with antithyroid drugs. V and J are TRBV20-1 and TRBJ2-4; 9 bases fit TRBD2. CDR3 DNA sequence: TGCAGTGCTAGAGATGTCCCTGGGGCGGGAGGGCCGCGGAACATTCAGTACTTC. This encodes CSARDVPGAGGPRNIQYF.